The T cell receptor beta chain described here comes from a study of T cells after posttransplantation cyclophosphamide. Assay: immunoSEQ multiplex PCR; the TCRdb copy retains only in-frame clones and omits some. Sampling found about 7,200 clones, none seen once. The table lists this clone with many counts. Busulfan-fludarabine conditioning, marrow transplant, and cyclophosphamide on days +3 and +4 were administered. Germline CDR1 reads SNHLY; CDR2 reads FYNNEI. The CDR3 consists of 13 residues. V was cut by 5 bases and J by 5 bases, with 11 bases left in between. The TCR originated in a female patient aged 50 to 65 who received an allogeneic stem cell transplant from an unrelated donor, was CMV-positive, and had acute GVHD only. Some T cells may possibly be graft donor cells. The sample in question was PBMCs, obtained after allogeneic stem cell transplant with posttransplant cyclophosphamide. The V gene is TRBV2, the J gene TRBJ2-3; D is unclear. The CDR3 loop reads CASSPVARDTQYF. CDR3 DNA sequence: TGTGCCAGCAGTCCGGTCGCTAGAGATACGCAGTATTTT.